This is a list of T cell receptor beta chains from one sample in a study of T cell responses to AZD1222 COVID-19 vaccine. This table comes from immunoSEQ multiplex PCR, and its TCRdb copy is limited to in-frame clones, with some not included. The repertoire holds 150,000 to 180,000 clones, 88% seen once, with around 3% in the top ten. The input for sequencing was peripheral blood, taken on day 0 of AZD1222 vaccination. These receptor sequences come from an adult in good health. CDR3s include the opening cysteine and the closing phenylalanine or tryptophan. Each record gives: J gene, D gene, clone size, V gene, CDR3 DNA, CDR3 protein. A D gene is named only where the DNA matches it firmly. Clone size is given for some rows only: seen once, a few or many times, or a class if the clone is expanded.

j_call: TRBJ1-3; d_call: NA; clone_size: NA; v_call: TRBV27; cdr3_nt: TGTGCCAGCAGTTTAACGACCGGAAACACCATATATTTT; cdr3_aa: CASSLTTGNTIYF
j_call: TRBJ2-2; d_call: TRBD2; clone_size: NA; v_call: TRBV7-2; cdr3_nt: TGTGCCAGCAGCTTACTAGCGGGGGCCCTTCGGGACACCGGGGAGCTGTTTTTT; cdr3_aa: CASSLLAGALRDTGELFF
j_call: TRBJ2-7; d_call: NA; clone_size: NA; v_call: TRBV5-4; cdr3_nt: TGTGCCAGTAGCCAAGGGATCAGCCTCTCCTACGAGCAGTACTTC; cdr3_aa: CASSQGISLSYEQYF
j_call: TRBJ1-6; d_call: NA; clone_size: many; v_call: TRBV4-1; cdr3_nt: TGCGCCAGCAGCCAAGCTGTTCCGGTTAGCTCCTATAATTCACCCCTCCACTTT; cdr3_aa: CASSQAVPVSSYNSPLHF
j_call: TRBJ2-7; d_call: TRBD1; clone_size: NA; v_call: TRBV5-1; cdr3_nt: TGCGCCAGCAGCGACTGGACAGGCTCCTACGAGCAGTACTTC; cdr3_aa: CASSDWTGSYEQYF
j_call: TRBJ1-3; d_call: NA; clone_size: NA; v_call: TRBV2; cdr3_nt: TGTGCCAGCACCCCCGGATCAACAGCTGGAAACACCATATATTTT; cdr3_aa: CASTPGSTAGNTIYF
j_call: TRBJ1-4; d_call: NA; clone_size: NA; v_call: TRBV5-5; cdr3_nt: TGTGCCAGCAGCCGACAACAATGGAGTAATGAAAAACTGTTTTTT; cdr3_aa: CASSRQQWSNEKLFF
j_call: TRBJ2-7; d_call: NA; clone_size: NA; v_call: TRBV5-1; cdr3_nt: TGCGCCAGCAGCTTGCGACAGGAGTACGAGCAGTACTTC; cdr3_aa: CASSLRQEYEQYF
j_call: TRBJ1-2; d_call: TRBD1; clone_size: once; v_call: TRBV6-2/TRBV6-3; cdr3_nt: TGTGCCAGCAGTTACTCGCCCGACAGGGGGTATGGCTACACCTTC; cdr3_aa: CASSYSPDRGYGYTF
j_call: TRBJ2-3; d_call: NA; clone_size: NA; v_call: TRBV9; cdr3_nt: TGTGCCAGCAGCGTATTCGGGGGAGCAGATACGCAGTATTTT; cdr3_aa: CASSVFGGADTQYF
j_call: TRBJ1-5; d_call: NA; clone_size: NA; v_call: TRBV2; cdr3_nt: TGTGCCAGCAGTGCCCAGGGCTTGAGCAATCAGCCCCAGCATTTT; cdr3_aa: CASSAQGLSNQPQHF
j_call: TRBJ1-6; d_call: NA; clone_size: few; v_call: TRBV10-3; cdr3_nt: TGTGCCATCAGTGAAAGTGGGCAGGCACGCTCACCCCTCCACTTT; cdr3_aa: CAISESGQARSPLHF
j_call: TRBJ2-2; d_call: NA; clone_size: NA; v_call: TRBV5-5; cdr3_nt: TGTGCCAGCAGCTTGAAAAGGGTGGGCACCGCGAACACCGGGGAGCTGTTTTTT; cdr3_aa: CASSLKRVGTANTGELFF
j_call: TRBJ2-2; d_call: TRBD1; clone_size: NA; v_call: TRBV7-9; cdr3_nt: TGTGCCAGCAGGCGGACAGGGGGCCGGGCCGGGGAGCTGTTTTTT; cdr3_aa: CASRRTGGRAGELFF
j_call: TRBJ1-4; d_call: TRBD1; clone_size: NA; v_call: TRBV5-1; cdr3_nt: TGCGCCAGCAGGGAGACAGGGTATGAAAAACTGTTTTTT; cdr3_aa: CASRETGYEKLFF
j_call: TRBJ2-4; d_call: NA; clone_size: NA; v_call: TRBV2; cdr3_nt: TGTGCCAGCAGTGAAGGGAGCGAGCTGGCTCAGTACTTC; cdr3_aa: CASSEGSELAQYF
j_call: TRBJ2-3; d_call: NA; clone_size: NA; v_call: TRBV6-6; cdr3_nt: TGTGCCAGCTTGCGCGGGTCCAGCACAGATACGCAGTATTTT; cdr3_aa: CASLRGSSTDTQYF
j_call: TRBJ2-1; d_call: TRBD1; clone_size: once; v_call: TRBV2; cdr3_nt: TGTGCCAGCAGTGGGACTAGGACAGGGGCCTCCTACAATGAGCAGTTCTTC; cdr3_aa: CASSGTRTGASYNEQFF
j_call: TRBJ1-2; d_call: NA; clone_size: NA; v_call: TRBV12-3/TRBV12-4; cdr3_nt: TGTGCCAGCAGTTCGATCCCAGGAGGCTACACCTTC; cdr3_aa: CASSSIPGGYTF
j_call: TRBJ1-1; d_call: NA; clone_size: NA; v_call: TRBV13; cdr3_nt: TGTGCCAGCAGCTTAGGCACAGCTTCTGAAGCTTTCTTT; cdr3_aa: CASSLGTASEAFF
j_call: TRBJ1-1; d_call: TRBD1; clone_size: NA; v_call: TRBV6-6; cdr3_nt: TGTGCCAGCGGGACAGGGGAAACTGAAGCTTTCTTT; cdr3_aa: CASGTGETEAFF
j_call: TRBJ1-1; d_call: NA; clone_size: few; v_call: TRBV14; cdr3_nt: TGTGCCAGCAGCCACACGGGACGGACTGAAGCTTTCTTT; cdr3_aa: CASSHTGRTEAFF
j_call: TRBJ1-1; d_call: NA; clone_size: NA; v_call: TRBV5-6; cdr3_nt: TGTGCCAGCAGCTTGGACTGGACTGAAGCTTTCTTT; cdr3_aa: CASSLDWTEAFF
j_call: TRBJ1-2; d_call: TRBD1; clone_size: NA; v_call: TRBV5-4; cdr3_nt: TGTGCCAGCAGCTCGGGACAGACCTATGGCTACACCTTC; cdr3_aa: CASSSGQTYGYTF
j_call: TRBJ2-7; d_call: NA; clone_size: NA; v_call: TRBV6-2/TRBV6-3; cdr3_nt: TGTGCCAGCAGTTATTCAAACTCCTACGAGCAGTACTTC; cdr3_aa: CASSYSNSYEQYF
j_call: TRBJ1-1; d_call: TRBD1; clone_size: NA; v_call: TRBV10-3; cdr3_nt: TGTGCCATCAGCCCTACAGGGGGCACTGAAGCTTTCTTT; cdr3_aa: CAISPTGGTEAFF
j_call: TRBJ2-3; d_call: TRBD2; clone_size: NA; v_call: TRBV6-1; cdr3_nt: TGTGCCAGCAGTGAAGCGCCTAGCGGGGTGACAGATACGCAGTATTTT; cdr3_aa: CASSEAPSGVTDTQYF
j_call: TRBJ2-5; d_call: NA; clone_size: few; v_call: TRBV5-5; cdr3_nt: TGTGCCAGCAGCTTCGGCCGGATCCAAGAGACCCAGTACTTC; cdr3_aa: CASSFGRIQETQYF
j_call: TRBJ1-6; d_call: TRBD1; clone_size: NA; v_call: TRBV27; cdr3_nt: TGTGCCAGCAGTCCCCGGACAGGCGATAATTCACCCCTCCACTTT; cdr3_aa: CASSPRTGDNSPLHF
j_call: TRBJ1-1; d_call: NA; clone_size: NA; v_call: TRBV5-1; cdr3_nt: TGCGCCAGCAGCTTCAGGGGTGAAGCTTTCTTT; cdr3_aa: CASSFRGEAFF
j_call: TRBJ1-4; d_call: NA; clone_size: NA; v_call: TRBV19; cdr3_nt: TGTGCCAGTGTGGACCGAACTAATGAAAAACTGTTTTTT; cdr3_aa: CASVDRTNEKLFF
j_call: TRBJ2-1; d_call: TRBD2; clone_size: NA; v_call: TRBV27; cdr3_nt: TGTGCCAGCATCGGCAGGGAGGGCAATGAGCAGTTCTTC; cdr3_aa: CASIGREGNEQFF
j_call: TRBJ1-2; d_call: NA; clone_size: once; v_call: TRBV10-3; cdr3_nt: TGTGCCATCAGTGGGCCCCCGGTGGGCTATGGCTACACCTTC; cdr3_aa: CAISGPPVGYGYTF
j_call: TRBJ1-6; d_call: TRBD1; clone_size: NA; v_call: TRBV27; cdr3_nt: TGTGCCAGCAGTTTTCAACGTCCCGGGACAGGAGGGGGTTCACCCCTCCACTTT; cdr3_aa: CASSFQRPGTGGGSPLHF
j_call: TRBJ1-5; d_call: NA; clone_size: NA; v_call: TRBV19; cdr3_nt: TGTGCCAGTAGTATTGGGGGTCTTAGCAATCAGCCCCAGCATTTT; cdr3_aa: CASSIGGLSNQPQHF
j_call: TRBJ1-1; d_call: TRBD1; clone_size: NA; v_call: TRBV2; cdr3_nt: TGTGCCAGCAGCCCCACAGGGGGCATGAGCACTGAAGCTTTCTTT; cdr3_aa: CASSPTGGMSTEAFF
j_call: TRBJ1-6; d_call: NA; clone_size: NA; v_call: TRBV7-9; cdr3_nt: TGTGCCAGCAGCGCGGGACCCGGAATCTATAATTCACCCCTCCACTTT; cdr3_aa: CASSAGPGIYNSPLHF
j_call: TRBJ1-5; d_call: NA; clone_size: few; v_call: TRBV2; cdr3_nt: TGTGCCAGCAGTAGAGGACTCCTCCGGGAGGGCAATCAGCCCCAGCATTTT; cdr3_aa: CASSRGLLREGNQPQHF
j_call: TRBJ2-1; d_call: NA; clone_size: NA; v_call: TRBV19; cdr3_nt: TGTGCCAGCTCAAGTATTTATGAGCAGTTCTTC; cdr3_aa: CASSSIYEQFF
j_call: TRBJ1-6; d_call: NA; clone_size: NA; v_call: TRBV5-1; cdr3_nt: TGCGCCAGCAGCTTGGCCCCCACAGCTGGCTCCTATAATTCACCCCTCCACTTT; cdr3_aa: CASSLAPTAGSYNSPLHF
j_call: TRBJ1-1; d_call: NA; clone_size: NA; v_call: TRBV12-3/TRBV12-4; cdr3_nt: TGTGCCAGCAGTATGGGGGGGAACACTGAAGCTTTCTTT; cdr3_aa: CASSMGGNTEAFF
j_call: TRBJ1-1; d_call: TRBD1; clone_size: NA; v_call: TRBV7-9; cdr3_nt: TGTGCCAGCAGAAAGACAGGGGTAGGCACTGAAGCTTTCTTT; cdr3_aa: CASRKTGVGTEAFF
j_call: TRBJ2-6; d_call: NA; clone_size: NA; v_call: TRBV5-6; cdr3_nt: TGTGCCAGCAGCTTCAGGCGCTCTGGGGCCAACGTCCTGACTTTC; cdr3_aa: CASSFRRSGANVLTF
j_call: TRBJ1-4; d_call: NA; clone_size: NA; v_call: TRBV18; cdr3_nt: TGTGCCAGCTCACCACCAAACGGGGCTCTTGGTGAAAAACTGTTTTTT; cdr3_aa: CASSPPNGALGEKLFF
j_call: TRBJ1-6; d_call: NA; clone_size: NA; v_call: TRBV19; cdr3_nt: TGTGCCAGTAGCCAAGGGGCTATGGATTCACCCCTCCACTTT; cdr3_aa: CASSQGAMDSPLHF
j_call: TRBJ1-3; d_call: NA; clone_size: NA; v_call: TRBV5-1; cdr3_nt: TGCGCCAGCAGCTCACAGGGAGGTTTAGGAAACACCATATATTTT; cdr3_aa: CASSSQGGLGNTIYF
j_call: TRBJ1-2; d_call: TRBD1; clone_size: NA; v_call: TRBV3-1/TRBV3-2; cdr3_nt: TGTGCCAGCAGCCATCCCAGGGGGAGTGGCACCTTC; cdr3_aa: CASSHPRGSGTF
j_call: TRBJ1-1; d_call: TRBD1; clone_size: NA; v_call: TRBV18; cdr3_nt: TGTGCCAGCTCACCGGGACAGGGAGGCACGAACACTGAAGCTTTCTTT; cdr3_aa: CASSPGQGGTNTEAFF
j_call: TRBJ1-1; d_call: NA; clone_size: once; v_call: TRBV10-3; cdr3_nt: TGTGCCATCAGTGAGTCCCCGGGCAGTGGCACTGAAGCTTTCTTT; cdr3_aa: CAISESPGSGTEAFF
j_call: TRBJ2-7; d_call: NA; clone_size: NA; v_call: TRBV6-5; cdr3_nt: TGTGCCAGCAGTCGGGCCCGATTGGGCTCCTACGAGCAGTACTTC; cdr3_aa: CASSRARLGSYEQYF
j_call: TRBJ2-5; d_call: NA; clone_size: NA; v_call: TRBV12-3/TRBV12-4; cdr3_nt: TGTGCCAGCAGTTTGAGGGGGAAGGAGACCCAGTACTTC; cdr3_aa: CASSLRGKETQYF
j_call: TRBJ1-2; d_call: NA; clone_size: NA; v_call: TRBV7-2; cdr3_nt: TGTGCCAGCAGCTTAGGCCAAAGGGTTTATGGCTACACCTTC; cdr3_aa: CASSLGQRVYGYTF
j_call: TRBJ2-7; d_call: NA; clone_size: NA; v_call: TRBV19; cdr3_nt: TGTGCCAGTACTTCAGGCTACGAGCAGTACTTC; cdr3_aa: CASTSGYEQYF
j_call: TRBJ2-2; d_call: TRBD2; clone_size: once; v_call: TRBV6-5; cdr3_nt: TGTGCCAGCAGGGGGACTAGCGGGGCCACCGGGGAGCTGTTTTTT; cdr3_aa: CASRGTSGATGELFF
j_call: TRBJ2-7; d_call: TRBD2; clone_size: NA; v_call: TRBV7-8; cdr3_nt: TGTGCCAGCAGCTTAGCAATGAGTCTTAGGACTAGCGGGGGACTTGGCGAGCAGTACTTC; cdr3_aa: CASSLAMSLRTSGGLGEQYF
j_call: TRBJ2-1; d_call: NA; clone_size: NA; v_call: TRBV28; cdr3_nt: TGTGCCAGCAGTTTGGACAGCCGCTACAATGAGCAGTTCTTC; cdr3_aa: CASSLDSRYNEQFF
j_call: TRBJ1-2; d_call: TRBD1; clone_size: NA; v_call: TRBV9; cdr3_nt: TGTGCCAGCAGCGGTGGGGACAGGGCCGCTGGCTACACCTTC; cdr3_aa: CASSGGDRAAGYTF
j_call: TRBJ2-3; d_call: TRBD2; clone_size: NA; v_call: TRBV7-8; cdr3_nt: TGTGCCAGCAGCTTAGCGCGGGGGGGGCTCGGCACAGATACGCAGTATTTT; cdr3_aa: CASSLARGGLGTDTQYF
j_call: TRBJ2-7; d_call: NA; clone_size: NA; v_call: TRBV6-1; cdr3_nt: TGTGCCAGCAGTGAAGGGATGTACTACGAGCAGTACTTC; cdr3_aa: CASSEGMYYEQYF